These 32 T cell receptor beta chains originate from one sample sequenced in a study of blood T cell repertoires in COVID-19. Sequenced by immunoSEQ multiplex PCR; TCRdb stores in-frame clones only, minus some. The sample carries approximately 210,000 clones, approximately 83% recorded once. Sequenced sample: PBMCs or T cells enriched from blood (not recorded which). Every receptor here comes from a woman aged 55-69 years who had recovered from COVID-19.

The chain has TRBV7-8 and TRBJ2-1, with 11 bases fitting TRBD1. Germline lookup yields CDR1 SGHVS and CDR2 FQNEAQ. V was clipped by 5 bases and J by 9 bases; unmatched bases: 6. This CDR3 contains 14 residues. The CDR3 loop reads CASSEDRGLGEQFF. The CDR3, as DNA: TGTGCCAGCAGCGAGGACAGGGGGCTTGGTGAGCAGTTCTTC.

The chain uses TRBV7-2 and TRBJ2-3; possible D gene TRBD2, 6 bases. V lost 5 bases and J lost 3, with 18 bases in between. The CDR3 loop spans 16 amino acids. Germline V gene data show CDR1 as SGHTA and CDR2 as FQGNSA. CDR3 protein: CASSRYSARGTDTQYF. The DNA for the CDR3 is TGTGCCAGCAGCCGTTACTCCGCCCGGGGGACAGATACGCAGTATTTT.

V gene TRBV29-1 combines with J gene TRBJ1-3; 12 bases are shared with TRBD1. Germline CDR1 and CDR2: SQVTM and ANQGSEA. V trimming: 6 bases; J trimming: 6 bases; junction bases outside the gene matches: 3. The CDR3 spans 13 residues. CDR3 residues: CSVRDRGPNTIYF. The CDR3 DNA reads as TGCAGCGTCAGGGACAGGGGGCCAAACACCATATATTTT.

The J gene is TRBJ2-2, the V gene TRBV11-2, with no clear D. The germline V and J ends were trimmed by 5 bases and 4 bases, with 2 bases remaining between them. The CDR3 is 11 amino acids. Germline values: CDR1 SGHAT, CDR2 FQNNGV. CDR3 DNA: TGTGCCAGCAGCCTCACCGGGGAGCTGTTTTTT. Residues: CASSLTGELFF.

J is TRBJ2-2 and V is TRBV19, with TRBD2 matching over 8 bases. The CDR3 covers 15 residues. Trimming cost V 9 bases and J 3 bases; bases outside gene matches: 9. Germline CDR1 LNHDA, CDR2 SQIVND (reference sequence). The DNA of the CDR3 is TGTGCCAGCCAGCAGCCAGCGGGAGACACCGGGGAGCTGTTTTTT. Residues: CASQQPAGDTGELFF.

The rearrangement uses TRBV5-5 and TRBJ1-5; a weak D match, TRBD1 (6 bases). This CDR3 region has 13 residues. Germline values: CDR1 SGHKS, CDR2 YYEKEE (reference sequence). V lost 2 bases, J lost 5 bases, and 8 bases lay in between. CDR3 in amino acids: CASSFWTDQPQHF. The CDR3 region has the DNA TGTGCCAGCAGCTTCTGGACAGATCAGCCCCAGCATTTT.

The chain recombines TRBV7-8 with TRBJ1-1, with a tentative D call TRBD1 (6 bases). The CDR3 extends over 14 amino acids. V was shortened by 5 bases and J by 1 base, with 11 bases between the two germline ends. In germline, CDR1 is SGHVS, CDR2 FQNEAQ. CDR3 residues: CASSVYRENTEAFF. CDR3 coding DNA: TGTGCCAGCAGCGTGTACAGGGAGAACACTGAAGCTTTCTTT.

The chain is built from TRBV7-2 and TRBJ2-1; 11 bases line up with TRBD2. V shed 6 bases, J shed 7 bases, and the junction held 5 bases outside the gene matches. Germline assignment: CDR1 SGHTA and CDR2 FQGNSA. The CDR3 has 14 residues. The CDR3 coding sequence is TGTGCCAGCAGACTAGCGGGGGTTGGAAATGAGCAGTTCTTC. Amino acids: CASRLAGVGNEQFF.

This chain connects TRBV9 to TRBJ1-3; D is undetermined. CDR3 size: 14 residues. The germline V and J ends were trimmed by 3 bases and 1 base, with 8 bases remaining between them. The germline V gene encodes CDR1 SGDLS and CDR2 YYNGEE. CDR3 coding DNA: TGTGCCAGCAGCGCCGGTGATTCTGGAAACACCATATATTTT. It yields the protein CASSAGDSGNTIYF.

This clone was seen a handful of times. The chain recombines TRBV6-5 with TRBJ2-7; D possibly corresponds to TRBD2 (6 bases). Between the trimmed V and J ends, which lost 4 bases and 2 bases, there was a span of 9 bases. The CDR3 has 13 amino acids. CDR1 is MNHEY and CDR2 is SVGAGI in the germline V gene. The CDR3 coding sequence is TGTGCCAGCAGTTCTGGGGGGACCTACGAGCAGTACTTC. It specifies CASSSGGTYEQYF.

The gene calls are TRBV30 and TRBJ2-1; D is undetermined. Trimming cost V 0 bases and J 5 bases, with 17 bases left between them. The CDR3 runs to 16 residues. CDR1 is GTSNPN and CDR2 is SVGIG in the germline V gene (reference sequence). The CDR3 DNA is TGTGCCTGGAGTGTACCTAGGTCGGATAGAGACAATGAGCAGTTCTTC. It encodes CAWSVPRSDRDNEQFF.

On this clone itself: This same CDR3 is encoded by further DNA sequences in the sample. The chain recombines TRBV2 with TRBJ2-1; 12 positions match TRBD2. The CDR3 consists of 15 residues. J gave up 3 bases and V 5 bases, and 2 bases lay outside the gene matches. Germline V gene lookup returns CDR1 SNHLY and CDR2 FYNNEI. CDR3 in amino acids: CASSRLAGVYNEQFF. The CDR3 DNA reads as TGTGCCAGCAGTCGACTAGCGGGGGTCTACAATGAGCAGTTCTTC.

This sequence joins TRBV7-2 and TRBJ2-1; D remains ambiguous. Germline V gene sequence: CDR1 SGHTA, CDR2 FQGNSA. Trimming removed 5 bases from V and 0 bases from J, with 11 bases in between. This CDR3 has 15 residues. The CDR3 is CASSMVVVSYNEQFF. The CDR3 DNA reads TGTGCCAGCAGCATGGTAGTCGTCTCCTACAATGAGCAGTTCTTC.

The chain joins TRBV5-4 to TRBJ2-7; 11 bases are shared with TRBD1. Germline-derived CDR1 and CDR2 are SGHNT and YYREEE (reference sequence). The CDR3 runs to 15 residues. With V trimmed by 4 bases and J by 6 bases, 9 bases remained unmatched. CDR3 in amino acids: CASSRTGTGGAEQYF. The CDR3 DNA sequence: TGTGCCAGCAGCCGTACCGGGACAGGGGGGGCCGAGCAGTACTTC.

The gene calls are TRBV5-8 and TRBJ1-2; TRBD1 agrees at 9 bases. The CDR3 has 14 amino acids. Germline CDR1 reads SGHTS; CDR2 reads YDEGEE. The V gene end was trimmed by 6 bases and the J gene end by 4 bases; junction bases not matched to a gene: 7. CDR3 bases: TGTGCCAGCAACGACAGGGGGGGACTCTATGGCTACACCTTC. It codes for CASNDRGGLYGYTF.

The chain is built from TRBV10-3 and TRBJ1-4; 8 bases are a match to TRBD1. The CDR3 has 13 residues. Germline V gene data show CDR1 as ENHRY and CDR2 as SYGVKD. The V and J ends lost 4 bases and 7 bases, in that order; junction bases with no gene match: 2. CDR3 loop: CAISGTGGEKLFF. In DNA, the CDR3 is TGTGCCATCAGTGGTACAGGGGGTGAAAAACTGTTTTTT.

This clone was counted between two and nine times. This sequence joins TRBV2 and TRBJ2-7, with D maybe TRBD1 (6 bases). With 6 bases removed from V and 9 bases from J, the gap between germline ends came to 15 bases. Germline V CDR1 and CDR2: SNHLY, FYNNEI. The CDR3 has 12 amino acids. The CDR3 coding sequence is TGTGCCAGCAGAGAACAGGGATTCGGGCAGTACTTC. Translated: CASREQGFGQYF.

This clone was counted between two and nine times. The gene calls are TRBV5-4 and TRBJ2-1; TRBD1 matches 11 bases. Germline values: CDR1 SGHNT, CDR2 YYREEE (reference sequence). V was pared by 1 base and J by 3 bases, with 6 bases of the junction left unmatched. The CDR3 is made up of 17 amino acids. The CDR3 is CASSLYGQGAYYNEQFF. The CDR3 DNA is TGTGCCAGCAGCTTGTACGGACAGGGGGCCTACTACAATGAGCAGTTCTTC. The full variable domain, its missing parts supplied by reference TRBV5-4 and TRBJ2-1, is ETGVTQSPTHLIKTRGQQVTLRCSSQSGHNTVSWYQQALGQGPQFIFQYYREEENGRGNFPPRFSGLQFPNYSSELNVNALELDDSALYLCASSLYGQGAYYNEQFFGPGTRLTVL.

Here the CDR3 reads CASSLQQGGGAPYEQYF. Here the CDR3 DNA reads TGTGCCAGCAGCTTACAACAAGGTGGAGGGGCTCCGTACGAGCAGTACTTC. The V call is TRBV13, the J call TRBJ2-7; TRBD2 is a possible D gene (6 bases). The germline gives CDR1 PRHDT, CDR2 FYEKMQ (reference sequence). The ends were cut back, 2 bases at V and 4 bases at J, with 21 bases in the middle. The CDR3 covers 17 residues.

The CDR3 is CASSQDRGRAHEQYF. CDR3 DNA sequence: TGTGCCAGCAGCCAAGATCGTGGGAGGGCCCACGAGCAGTACTTC. The chain joins TRBV14 to TRBJ2-7; 7 bases are a match to TRBD2. V was clipped by 0 bases and J by 5 bases; unmatched bases: 7. Germline V gene lookup returns CDR1 SGHDN and CDR2 FVKESK. The CDR3 covers 15 residues.

V and J are TRBV5-1 and TRBJ2-6; D is ambiguous. The CDR3 has 15 residues. CDR1 is SGHRS and CDR2 is YFSETQ in the germline V gene. The V end was cut by 0 bases, the J end by 0 bases, with 4 bases between. This chain's CDR3 is CASSLAGSGANVLTF. CDR3 DNA sequence: TGCGCCAGCAGCTTGGCGGGCTCTGGGGCCAACGTCCTGACTTTC.

V usage is TRBV6-5 and J usage is TRBJ1-2; 7 bases are a match to TRBD1. CDR3 size: 13 residues. Germline V gene data show CDR1 as MNHEY and CDR2 as SVGAGI. V trimming: 2 bases; J trimming: 5 bases; junction bases outside the gene matches: 2. This CDR3 is CASSYARGYGYTF. Here the CDR3 DNA reads TGTGCCAGCAGTTACGCCAGGGGGTATGGCTACACCTTC.

The V gene is TRBV19, the J gene TRBJ1-2, with 9 bases that match TRBD1. Germline V gene lookup returns CDR1 LNHDA and CDR2 SQIVND (reference sequence). Trimming removed 9 bases from V and 4 bases from J; junction bases left unmatched: 6. This CDR3 has 13 residues. CDR3 sequence reads: CARYRDRAYGYTF. The CDR3 DNA reads as TGTGCCAGGTACCGGGACAGGGCCTATGGCTACACCTTC.

The V and J genes are TRBV4-1 and TRBJ2-1, with TRBD2 as a possible D gene (6 bases). The CDR3 has 14 amino acids. V was shortened by 3 bases and J by 4 bases, with 10 bases between the two germline ends. Germline CDR1 is MGHRA and CDR2 is YSYEKL. The CDR3 reads CASSQGLEYNEQFF. For the CDR3, the DNA is TGCGCCAGCAGCCAGGGACTGGAATACAATGAGCAGTTCTTC.

The rearrangement uses TRBV7-9 and TRBJ2-3; 7 bases map to TRBD2. The V segment lost 5 bases and the J segment 0 bases; nucleotides outside the gene matches: 5. The V gene's germline CDR1 is SEHNR and CDR2 FQNEAQ (reference sequence). The CDR3 extends over 15 amino acids. In DNA, the CDR3 is TGTGCCAGCAGCCCCCGGACTAGGAGCACAGATACGCAGTATTTT. Its protein is CASSPRTRSTDTQYF.

J is TRBJ1-2 and V is TRBV18; D may be TRBD1 (6 bases). The CDR3 totals 14 residues. From germline, CDR1 is KGHSH and CDR2 LQKENI. Trimming left V 0 bases short and J 6 bases short, with 11 bases between. Here the CDR3 DNA reads TGTGCCAGCTCACCACCTTACAGGGAAGATGGCTACACCTTC. It is translated as CASSPPYREDGYTF.

The V call is TRBV2, the J call TRBJ1-1, with D possibly being TRBD1 (6 bases). This CDR3 is 14 amino acids long. Trimming pared 5 bases from V and 1 base from J, leaving 11 bases between. Germline V gene sequence: CDR1 SNHLY, CDR2 FYNNEI. CDR3 loop: CASSLTGQNTEAFF. The CDR3 nucleotides read TGTGCCAGCAGTTTAACGGGACAGAACACTGAAGCTTTCTTT. Filled out from reference TRBV2 and TRBJ1-1, the complete variable domain reads EPEVTQTPSHQVTQMGQEVILRCVPISNHLYFYWYRQILGQKVEFLVSFYNNEISEKSEIFDDQFSVERPDGSNFTLKIRSTKLEDSAMYFCASSLTGQNTEAFFGQGTRLTVV.

The genes are TRBV19 and TRBJ1-1; 9 nucleotides align to TRBD1. The germline CDR1 and CDR2 sequences are LNHDA and SQIVND (reference sequence). The V and J ends lost 4 bases and 2 bases, in that order; junction bases with no gene match: 8. This CDR3 is 16 amino acids long. As DNA, the CDR3 is TGTGCCAGTAGTAGCCCCCCGGGACAGGGCAACACTGAAGCTTTCTTT. Amino acid sequence: CASSSPPGQGNTEAFF.

This clone was seen a few times. V gene TRBV19 combines with J gene TRBJ2-1; a possible D gene is TRBD1 (5 bases). The CDR3 sequence is 12 residues long. With 5 bases removed from V and 6 bases from J, the gap between germline ends came to 8 bases. The germline gives CDR1 LNHDA, CDR2 SQIVND (reference sequence). The CDR3 sequence: CASSPTGNEQFF. The CDR3 nucleotides are TGTGCCAGTAGTCCTACAGGCAATGAGCAGTTCTTC.

This rearrangement joins TRBV19 to TRBJ2-7, with D unclear. The V and J ends lost 6 bases and 1 base respectively, with 16 bases between them. Germline loops: CDR1 LNHDA, CDR2 SQIVND (reference sequence). The CDR3 has 15 residues. The CDR3 bases are TGTGCCAGTAGCGACACCATTGGCCCTTCCTACGAGCAGTACTTC. Protein: CASSDTIGPSYEQYF.

Note on this clone: One end of the junction varies from germline; a read error may be responsible. The rearrangement joins TRBV5-1 to TRBJ1-4; D call uncertain. From germline, CDR1 is SGHRS and CDR2 YFSETQ. The CDR3 runs 12 residues. CDR3 sequence reads: CASRYRSPPEVF. CDR3 nucleotides: TGCGCCAGCCGCTACCGGTCCCCTCCCGAGGTTTTT.

V usage is TRBV11-2 and J usage is TRBJ2-4; D is undetermined. In germline, CDR1 is SGHAT, CDR2 FQNNGV. Trimming removed 5 bases from V and 8 bases from J, with 4 bases in between. The CDR3 consists of 10 residues. CDR3 amino acids: CASSPDIQYF. The CDR3 DNA sequence: TGTGCCAGCAGCCCAGACATTCAGTACTTC.